A single sample gave rise to the 5 T cell receptor beta chains below, sequenced in a study of cytomegalovirus exposure and HLA in healthy donors. Amplification used 60 Vbeta primers and 13 Jbeta primers. The data were produced by immunoSEQ multiplex PCR, yet TCRdb's version contains in-frame clones alone and is incomplete. The table records 150,000 or so clones, around four fifths of them present only once. Material for sequencing was PBMCs. Receptor source: a young man in good health and CMV-seronegative.

CDR3 sequence reads: CAISEGLAAYEQYF. CDR3 sequence (DNA): TGTGCCATCAGCGAGGGACTAGCGGCCTACGAGCAGTACTTC. The gene calls are TRBV10-3 and TRBJ2-7; TRBD2 matches at 11 bases. The germline gives CDR1 ENHRY, CDR2 SYGVKD. The CDR3 is made up of 14 amino acids. Trimming at V came to 6 bases and at J to 2 bases, leaving 3 bases not matched to a gene.

The chain joins TRBV7-2 to TRBJ1-2, with a possible D match to TRBD1 (6 bases). Trimming stripped 5 bases from V and 7 bases from J, with 11 bases between. CDR3 length: 12 amino acids. Germline V lookup: CDR1 SGHTA, CDR2 FQGNSA. The CDR3 nucleotides are TGTGCCAGCAGCGGTGGGGGCGGTGGCTACACCTTC. Encoded protein: CASSGGGGGYTF.

The CDR3 protein is CASSLGSSYNEQFF. CDR3 nucleotide sequence: TGTGCCAGCAGCTTAGGGAGCTCCTACAATGAGCAGTTCTTC. The genes are TRBV7-9 and TRBJ2-1; D unclear. The V gene's germline CDR1 is SEHNR and CDR2 FQNEAQ (reference sequence). V was trimmed by 1 base and J by 0 bases, leaving 4 bases between them. This CDR3 contains 14 residues.

The chain employs TRBV6-1 and TRBJ2-7, with 13 bases matching TRBD2. CDR1 and CDR2 from the germline V gene are MNHNS and SASEGT. The V and J ends lost 4 bases and 7 bases, in that order; junction bases with no gene match: 4. This CDR3 spans 14 amino acids. CDR3: CASSVTSGRREQYF. The CDR3 bases are TGTGCCAGCAGTGTGACTAGCGGGAGGAGGGAGCAGTACTTC.

This chain joins TRBV7-2 and TRBJ2-3; 7 nucleotides line up with TRBD1. Germline V CDR1 and CDR2: SGHTA, FQGNSA. J was trimmed by 2 bases and V by 4 bases; bases with no gene match: 6. The CDR3 contains 15 residues. The DNA of the CDR3 is TGTGCCAGCAGCTACGGACAGGCGTACACAGATACGCAGTATTTT. The encoded protein is CASSYGQAYTDTQYF. The whole variable domain, filled in from reference TRBV7-2 and TRBJ2-3, reads GAGVSQSPSNKVTEKGKDVELRCDPISGHTALYWYRQSLGQGLEFLIYFQGNSAPDKSGLPSDRFSAERTGGSVSTLTIQRTQQEDSAVYLCASSYGQAYTDTQYFGPGTRLTVL.